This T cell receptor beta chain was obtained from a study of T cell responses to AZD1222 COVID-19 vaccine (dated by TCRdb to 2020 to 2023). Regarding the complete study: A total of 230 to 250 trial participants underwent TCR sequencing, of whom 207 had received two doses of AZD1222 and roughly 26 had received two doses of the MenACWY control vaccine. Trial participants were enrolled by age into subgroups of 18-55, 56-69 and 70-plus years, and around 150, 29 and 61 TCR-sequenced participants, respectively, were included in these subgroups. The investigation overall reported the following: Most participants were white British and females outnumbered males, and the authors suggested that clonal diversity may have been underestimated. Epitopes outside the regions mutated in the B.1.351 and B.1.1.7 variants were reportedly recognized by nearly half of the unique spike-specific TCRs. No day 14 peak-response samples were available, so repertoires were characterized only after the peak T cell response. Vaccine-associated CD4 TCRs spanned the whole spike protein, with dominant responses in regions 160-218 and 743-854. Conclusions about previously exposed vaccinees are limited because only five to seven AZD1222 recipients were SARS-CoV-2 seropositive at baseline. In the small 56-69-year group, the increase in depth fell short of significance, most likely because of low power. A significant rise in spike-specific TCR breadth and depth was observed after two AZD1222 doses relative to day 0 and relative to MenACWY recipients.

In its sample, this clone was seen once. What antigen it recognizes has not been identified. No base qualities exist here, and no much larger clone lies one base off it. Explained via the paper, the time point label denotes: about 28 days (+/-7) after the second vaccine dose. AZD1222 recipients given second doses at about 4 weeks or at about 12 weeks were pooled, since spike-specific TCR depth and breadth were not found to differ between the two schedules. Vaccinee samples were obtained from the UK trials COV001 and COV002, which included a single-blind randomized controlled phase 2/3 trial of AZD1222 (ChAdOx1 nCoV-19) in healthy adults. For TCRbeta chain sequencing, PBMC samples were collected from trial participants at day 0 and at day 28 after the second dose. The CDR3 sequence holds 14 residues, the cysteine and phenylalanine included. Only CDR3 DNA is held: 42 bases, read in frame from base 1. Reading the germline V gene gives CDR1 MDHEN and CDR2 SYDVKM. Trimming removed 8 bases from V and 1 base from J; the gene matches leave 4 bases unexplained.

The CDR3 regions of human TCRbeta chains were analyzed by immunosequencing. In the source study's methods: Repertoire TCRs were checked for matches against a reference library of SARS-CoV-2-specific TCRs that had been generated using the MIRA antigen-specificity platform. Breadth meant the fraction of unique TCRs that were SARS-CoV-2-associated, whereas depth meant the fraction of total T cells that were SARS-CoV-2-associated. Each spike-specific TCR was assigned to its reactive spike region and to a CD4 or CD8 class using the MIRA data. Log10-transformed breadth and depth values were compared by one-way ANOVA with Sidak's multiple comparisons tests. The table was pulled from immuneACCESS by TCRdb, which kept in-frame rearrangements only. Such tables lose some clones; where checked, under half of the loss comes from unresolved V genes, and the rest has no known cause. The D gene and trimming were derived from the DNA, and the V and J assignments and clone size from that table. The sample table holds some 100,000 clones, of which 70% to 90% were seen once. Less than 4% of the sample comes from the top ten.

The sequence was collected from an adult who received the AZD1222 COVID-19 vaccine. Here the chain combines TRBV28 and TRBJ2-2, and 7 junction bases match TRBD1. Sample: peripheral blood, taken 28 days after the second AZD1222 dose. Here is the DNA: TGTGCCAGCCGCAGACAGGGGAACACCGGGGAGCTGTTTTTT. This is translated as CASRRQGNTGELFF.